The clone carrying this T cell receptor beta chain was seen once. This sample includes further DNA sequences coding for the same CDR3. V was clipped by 4 bases and J by 0 bases, with 2 bases between them. The CDR3 totals 12 residues. CDR1 is MNHEY and CDR2 is SMNVEV in the germline V gene (reference sequence). At a deep level, the assay was run. The method was immunoSEQ multiplex PCR; TCRdb's version includes in-frame clones alone and lacks a portion of them. The table shows 2 million or so clones, with about 95% occurring only once. The data derive from a study of shared clonotypes between healthy human individuals. Study overall: Each donor's CD8 memory used one plate, CD8 naive two, each CD4 subset three.

Selected positively for CCR7 and CD45RO-negative, naive CD8 cells excluded terminally differentiated effector memory CD45RA+ cells. The specimen sequenced was naive CD8+ T cells sorted from blood. This sequence originates from a man younger than 30 in good health. The V call is TRBV27, the J call TRBJ2-3; D gene ambiguous. As DNA, the CDR3 is TGTGCCAGCAGTTACAGCACAGATACGCAGTATTTT. Amino acids: CASSYSTDTQYF.